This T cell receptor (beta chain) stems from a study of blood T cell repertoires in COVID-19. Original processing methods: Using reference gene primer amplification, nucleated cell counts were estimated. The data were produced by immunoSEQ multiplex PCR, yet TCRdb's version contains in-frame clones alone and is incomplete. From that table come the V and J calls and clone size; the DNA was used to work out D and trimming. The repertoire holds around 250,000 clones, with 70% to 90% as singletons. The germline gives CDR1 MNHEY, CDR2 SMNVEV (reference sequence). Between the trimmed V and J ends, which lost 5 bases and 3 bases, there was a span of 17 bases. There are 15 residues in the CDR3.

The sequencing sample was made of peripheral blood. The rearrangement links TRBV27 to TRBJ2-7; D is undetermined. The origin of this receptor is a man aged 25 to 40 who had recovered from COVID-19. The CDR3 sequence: CASSPLPAIFYEQYF. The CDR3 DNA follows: TGTGCCAGCAGTCCCCTCCCCGCTATTTTCTACGAGCAGTACTTC.